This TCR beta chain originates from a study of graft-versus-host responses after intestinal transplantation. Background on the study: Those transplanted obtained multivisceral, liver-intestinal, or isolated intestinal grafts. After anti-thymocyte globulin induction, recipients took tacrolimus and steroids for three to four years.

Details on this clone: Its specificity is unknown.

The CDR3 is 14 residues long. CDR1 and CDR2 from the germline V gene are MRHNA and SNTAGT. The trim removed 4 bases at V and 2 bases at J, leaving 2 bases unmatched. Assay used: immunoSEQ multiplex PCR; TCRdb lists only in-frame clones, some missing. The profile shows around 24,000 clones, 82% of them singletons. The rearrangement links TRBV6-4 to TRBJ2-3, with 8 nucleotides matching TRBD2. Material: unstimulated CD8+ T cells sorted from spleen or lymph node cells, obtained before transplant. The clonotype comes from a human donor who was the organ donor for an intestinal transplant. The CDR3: CASSAGGATDTQYF. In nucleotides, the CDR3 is TGTGCCAGCAGTGCGGGGGGGGCCACAGATACGCAGTATTTT.